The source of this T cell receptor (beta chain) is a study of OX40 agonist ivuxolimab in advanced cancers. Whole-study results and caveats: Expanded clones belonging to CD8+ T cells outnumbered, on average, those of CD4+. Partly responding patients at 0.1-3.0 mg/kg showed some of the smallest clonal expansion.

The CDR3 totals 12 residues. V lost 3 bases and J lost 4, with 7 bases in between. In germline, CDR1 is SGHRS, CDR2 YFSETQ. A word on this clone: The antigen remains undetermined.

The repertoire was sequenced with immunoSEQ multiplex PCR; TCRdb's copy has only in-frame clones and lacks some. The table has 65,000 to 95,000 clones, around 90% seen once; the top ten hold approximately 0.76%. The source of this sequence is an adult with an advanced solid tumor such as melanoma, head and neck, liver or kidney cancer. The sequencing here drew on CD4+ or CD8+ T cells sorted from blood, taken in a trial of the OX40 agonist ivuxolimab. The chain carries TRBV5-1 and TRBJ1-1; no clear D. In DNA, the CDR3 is TGCGCCAGCAGCTCCCAAGGCACTGAAGCTTTCTTT. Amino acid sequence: CASSSQGTEAFF.